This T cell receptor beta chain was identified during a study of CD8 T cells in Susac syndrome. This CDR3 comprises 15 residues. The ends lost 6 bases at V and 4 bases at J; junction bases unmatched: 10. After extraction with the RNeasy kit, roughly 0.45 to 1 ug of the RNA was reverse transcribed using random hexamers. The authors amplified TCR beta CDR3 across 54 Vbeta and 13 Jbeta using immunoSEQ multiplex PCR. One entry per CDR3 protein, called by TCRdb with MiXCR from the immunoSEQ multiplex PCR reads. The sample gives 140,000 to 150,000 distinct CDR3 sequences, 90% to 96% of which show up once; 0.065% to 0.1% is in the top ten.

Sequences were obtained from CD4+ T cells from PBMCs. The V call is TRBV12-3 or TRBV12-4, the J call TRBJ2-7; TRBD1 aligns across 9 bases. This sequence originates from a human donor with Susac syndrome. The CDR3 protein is CASREAGTGRYEQYF. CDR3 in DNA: TGTGCCAGCAGAGAAGCCGGGACAGGGAGGTACGAGCAGTACTTC.